Listed here are 11 T cell receptor beta chains from one sample, sequenced in a study of STAT5B mutations in CD4+ large granular lymphocyte leukemia. Measured with immunoSEQ multiplex PCR; TCRdb has only the in-frame clones, and not every one. The sample carries tens of thousands of clones, about 70% recorded once. Sequencing was carried out using CD4+ T cells from blood buffy coats. Source of these receptors: a human donor in good health.

This clone was counted once. The gene calls are TRBV6-5 and TRBJ1-6; D remains unclear. The V end lost 7 bases, the J end lost 14 bases, and 21 bases lay between the germline ends. Looked up from germline, CDR1 is MNHEY and CDR2 is SVGAGI. There are 14 residues in the CDR3. The CDR3, as DNA: TGTGCCAGCACCAAATTTCCTCGGGCCCTCACCCTCCACTTT. This translates into CASTKFPRALTLHF.

The chain uses TRBV29-1 and TRBJ2-5; 7 positions match TRBD2. With V trimmed by 4 bases and J by 5 bases, 1 base remained unmatched. CDR1 SQVTM and CDR2 ANQGSEA come from the germline V gene. CDR3 size: 11 residues. CDR3 in DNA: TGCAGCGTTGGGGGAGGGGAGACCCAGTACTTC. Translation gives CSVGGGETQYF.

This clone has a handful of counts. The chain carries TRBV5-1 and TRBJ1-6; 7 positions match TRBD1. This CDR3 contains 15 residues. Germline V gene lookup returns CDR1 SGHRS and CDR2 YFSETQ. The V gene end was trimmed by 0 bases and the J gene end by 10 bases; junction bases not matched to a gene: 7. CDR3 region: CASSLDSGDSSPLHF. The CDR3 bases are TGCGCCAGCAGCTTGGATTCCGGGGACAGCTCACCCCTCCACTTT. Combining the CDR3 with reference TRBV5-1 and TRBJ1-6 gives the whole variable domain KAGVTQTPRYLIKTRGQQVTLSCSPISGHRSVSWYQQTPGQGLQFLFEYFSETQRNKGNFPGRFSGRQFSNSRSEMNVSTLELGDSALYLCASSLDSGDSSPLHFGNGTRLTVT.

This clone was detected a few times. The rearrangement uses TRBV5-4 and TRBJ2-7; 8 bases map to TRBD1. V shed 3 bases and J 4 bases; nucleotides not matched to a gene: 9. CDR3 length equals 15 residues. Per germline, CDR1 SGHNT and CDR2 YYREEE (reference sequence). The CDR3 nucleotides read TGTGCCAGCAGCTCAGGGCAGGGGGCGCTATACGAGCAGTACTTC. Protein product: CASSSGQGALYEQYF. The full variable domain, completed using reference TRBV5-4 and TRBJ2-7, is ETGVTQSPTHLIKTRGQQVTLRCSSQSGHNTVSWYQQALGQGPQFIFQYYREEENGRGNFPPRFSGLQFPNYSSELNVNALELDDSALYLCASSSGQGALYEQYFGPGTRLTVT.

The V call is TRBV4-1, the J call TRBJ2-5; D is perhaps TRBD1 (6 bases). Germline V gives CDR1 MGHRA, CDR2 YSYEKL. Trimming pared 2 bases from V and 5 bases from J, leaving 15 bases between. The CDR3 is made up of 15 amino acids. For the CDR3, the DNA is TGCGCCAGCAGCCAATTGGGGGCAGGGGAGGAGACCCAGTACTTC. Its protein product is CASSQLGAGEETQYF.

The chain carries TRBV7-6 and TRBJ1-1; D is unclear. This CDR3 is built from 14 residues. Trimming removed 0 bases at V and 5 bases at J, with 10 bases between. Germline CDR1 and CDR2: SGHVS and FNYEAQ. This chain's CDR3 is CASSLALKRTEAFF. CDR3 nucleotides: TGTGCCAGCAGCTTAGCTCTCAAGAGAACTGAAGCTTTCTTT.

This clone was detected once. J is TRBJ2-7 and V is TRBV23-1; D is perhaps TRBD1 (5 bases). TRBV23-1 is flagged as an ORF with uncertain function. The ends were cut back, 2 bases at V and 5 bases at J, with 13 bases in the middle. This CDR3 spans 14 amino acids. The CDR3 here is CASSQVARVNEQYF. The CDR3 coding sequence is TGCGCCAGCAGTCAAGTCGCCAGGGTCAACGAGCAGTACTTC.

This chain connects TRBV18 to TRBJ1-2; 7 positions match TRBD1. The CDR3 sequence is 13 residues long. Germline CDR1 is KGHSH and CDR2 is LQKENI. After removal of 3 bases from V and 3 bases from J, the junction contained 1 base not matched to a gene. The CDR3 coding sequence is TGTGCCAGCTCACCCGGGACAGACTATGGCTACACCTTC. Amino acids: CASSPGTDYGYTF. Full variable domain (missing parts from reference TRBV18 and TRBJ1-2): NAGVMQNPRHLVRRRGQEARLRCSPMKGHSHVYWYRQLPEEGLKFMVYLQKENIIDESGMPKERFSAEFPKEGPSILRIQQVVRGDSAAYFCASSPGTDYGYTFGSGTRLTVV.

This chain uses TRBV6-1 with TRBJ2-6; no clear D. Trimming pared 1 base from V and 3 bases from J, leaving 4 bases between. Germline assignment: CDR1 MNHNS and CDR2 SASEGT. The CDR3 has 14 amino acids. CDR3 residues: CASSEGGGANVLTF. The DNA of the CDR3 is TGTGCCAGCAGTGAAGGGGGTGGGGCCAACGTCCTGACTTTC.

The genes are TRBV7-3 and TRBJ2-7; D unclear. Trimming took 4 bases from V and 9 from J, leaving 16 bases between them. CDR1 SGHTA and CDR2 FQGTGA come from the germline V gene. The CDR3 spans 13 residues. CDR3 DNA: TGTGCCAGCAGCTCCCCTTCGGATGGAAGGCAGTACTTC. It encodes CASSSPSDGRQYF.

The J gene is TRBJ2-2, the V gene TRBV15; D is possibly TRBD1 or TRBD2 (5 bases each). Germline V lookup: CDR1 LNHNV, CDR2 YYDKDF (reference sequence). V lost 0 bases to trimming and J lost 7 bases, with 9 bases between them. The CDR3 is 14 residues long. CDR3 nucleotides: TGTGCCACCAGCAGAGATAGAGGGGTCGGGGAGCTGTTTTTT. This gives the protein CATSRDRGVGELFF.